Listed below are T cell receptor beta chains from one sample, sequenced in a study of memory CD4+ T cells and cytomegalovirus serostatus. Clones were read by immunoSEQ multiplex PCR, and TCRdb kept only the in-frame ones, dropping some. Among approximately 53,000 clones listed, approximately 83% were seen once. Material for sequencing was memory CD4+ T cells from blood. The receptors stem from an adult in good health and CMV-seronegative. CDR3s include the opening cysteine and the closing phenylalanine or tryptophan. A D gene is named only where the DNA matches it firmly. Clone sizes are given selectively: once, few, many, or a class where the clone is expanded.

-,TRBJ1-2,-,TRBV12-5,TGTGCTAGTGGTTTGGTAGCGCAGGGTGGCCTATCCTATGGCTACACCTTC,CASGLVAQGGLSYGYTF
-,TRBJ1-3,-,TRBV7-2,TGTGCCAGCAGCTTAGGTGGGGGCCACTCTGGAAACACCATATATTTT,CASSLGGGHSGNTIYF
-,TRBJ2-7,-,TRBV5-5,TGTGCCAGCAGCTTGGGAGGGAACTCCTACGAGCAGTACTTC,CASSLGGNSYEQYF
few,TRBJ1-2,TRBD1,TRBV14,TGTGCCAGCAGCCAAGCTCGGACAGGGAATGGCTACACCTTC,CASSQARTGNGYTF
-,TRBJ1-5,-,TRBV5-8,TGTGCCAGCAGCTTGAAGGGGAACGGCAATCAGCCCCAGCATTTT,CASSLKGNGNQPQHF
-,TRBJ2-7,-,TRBV2,TGTGCCAGCAGCCCCACCGGGGGCTACTCCTACGAGCAGTACTTC,CASSPTGGYSYEQYF
-,TRBJ2-3,-,TRBV21-1,TGTGCCAGCAGCCCCACAGATACGCAGTATTTT,CASSPTDTQYF
-,TRBJ1-6,-,TRBV5-6,TGTGCCAGCAGCTCTTCGGATTCACCCCTCCACTTT,CASSSSDSPLHF
-,TRBJ2-3,-,TRBV29-1,TGCAGCGTTGGACTACAGAGTGATACGCAGTATTTT,CSVGLQSDTQYF
-,TRBJ2-2,TRBD1,TRBV19,TGTGCCAGTAGTATAACGGGACAGATAAACACCGGGGAGCTGTTTTTT,CASSITGQINTGELFF
few,TRBJ2-3,TRBD2,TRBV15,TGTGCCACCAGCAGAGATATCCGGACTAGCGGGGGGACAGATACGCAGTATTTT,CATSRDIRTSGGTDTQYF
-,TRBJ1-1,-,TRBV5-5,TGTGCCAGCAGCACAGACCGAAGGACCACAGGGTTTAGGAACACTGAAGCTTTCTTT,CASSTDRRTTGFRNTEAFF
-,TRBJ1-1,TRBD1,TRBV4-3,TGCGCCAGCACCCTCTTCAGGGGGCGTGAGGGAACTGAAGCTTTCTTT,CASTLFRGREGTEAFF
-,TRBJ2-7,TRBD2,TRBV19,TGTGCCAGTAGCCGGGGACTAGCGGGGTCTTCTTCGGCCTACGAGCAGTACTTC,CASSRGLAGSSSAYEQYF
-,TRBJ2-5,-,TRBV10-3,TGTGCCATCAGGAAATCCGAAGGGCAAGAGACCCAGTACTTC,CAIRKSEGQETQYF
-,TRBJ2-5,-,TRBV7-2,TGTGCCAGCAGCCGCCCCGGGAGTGGGACCCAGTACTTC,CASSRPGSGTQYF
-,TRBJ1-1,TRBD1,TRBV4-1,TGCGCCAGCAGCCGGCCAGGGGGTGAAGCTTTCTTT,CASSRPGGEAFF
-,TRBJ2-3,-,TRBV5-1,TGCGCCAGTAAGGGAGAAGGGGCTTCCACAGATACGCAGTATTTT,CASKGEGASTDTQYF
-,TRBJ2-3,-,TRBV12-1,TGTGCCAGCAGCTTTCTAGCTTGGCAGGGTAAGACAGATACGCAGTATTTT,CASSFLAWQGKTDTQYF
once,TRBJ1-1,-,TRBV27,TGTGCCAGCGGAAGGGGCCCGGGTACTGAAGCTTTCTTT,CASGRGPGTEAFF
-,TRBJ2-2,-,TRBV13,TGTGCCAGCAGCCGGGGACGACCTGCCGGGGAGCTGTTTTTT,CASSRGRPAGELFF
-,TRBJ2-5,-,TRBV9,TGTGCCAGCAGCGTAGTTGGGGGAGGCGAGACCCAGTACTTC,CASSVVGGGETQYF
-,TRBJ1-2,-,TRBV27,TGTGCCAGCAGTTTATCTAGGGTCCATGGCTACACCTTC,CASSLSRVHGYTF
-,TRBJ2-1,TRBD2,TRBV6-1,TGTGCCAGCAGCGGGGGGTTTACCTCCTACAATGAGCAGTTCTTC,CASSGGFTSYNEQFF
-,TRBJ1-6,TRBD1,TRBV6-6,TGTGCCAGCAGCACCCCTACAGGGGCCGGTAATTCACCCCTCCACTTT,CASSTPTGAGNSPLHF
-,TRBJ1-2,-,TRBV7-9,TGTGCCAGCAGCTTAGACCTTCCGGGGTCCAACTATGGCTACACCTTC,CASSLDLPGSNYGYTF
few,TRBJ1-5,-,TRBV29-1,TGCAGCGTTAGGAGGGACAAAAATCAGCCCCAGCATTTT,CSVRRDKNQPQHF
-,TRBJ2-3,-,TRBV5-6,TGTGCCAGCAGCTTGGCAAGTACAGATACGCAGTATTTT,CASSLASTDTQYF
-,TRBJ1-6,-,TRBV19,TGTGCCAGTCGAGAGAGCTCCTATAATTCACCCCTCCACTTT,CASRESSYNSPLHF
-,TRBJ2-6,TRBD1,TRBV6-1,TGTGCCAGCAGTACAGGGGAAGGTGGGGCCAACGTCCTGACTTTC,CASSTGEGGANVLTF
once,TRBJ1-1,-,TRBV29-1,TGCAGCGTTGCTTCCTATCGGAGTCTGAACACTGAAGCTTTCTTT,CSVASYRSLNTEAFF
-,TRBJ1-1,-,TRBV27,TGTGCCAGCAGTTTACGAGGACAGAGACCAAACACTGAAGCTTTCTTT,CASSLRGQRPNTEAFF
-,TRBJ2-7,-,TRBV4-2,TGTGCCAGCAGCCAAGATTCCGGGGGCAACTCCTACGAGCAGTACTTC,CASSQDSGGNSYEQYF
-,TRBJ1-2,TRBD1,TRBV29-1,TGCAGCGTTGGGTCCGGGACAGGGGTATCGTGGGGCTATGGCTACACCTTC,CSVGSGTGVSWGYGYTF
-,TRBJ2-3,TRBD1,TRBV6-6,TGTGCCAGCAGGAAGTCGACAGGGTCCGGCACAGATACGCAGTATTTT,CASRKSTGSGTDTQYF
-,TRBJ2-5,-,TRBV2,TGTGCCAGCAGTGTCTTCCAAGAGACCCAGTACTTC,CASSVFQETQYF
-,TRBJ1-6,TRBD1,TRBV10-3,TGTGCCATCAGGGCGGGACAGGGAGGCTCCTATAATTCACCCCTCCACTTT,CAIRAGQGGSYNSPLHF
-,TRBJ1-2,-,TRBV5-1,TGCGCCAGCACCCAACAGGGCCTAGCAGGCTACACCTTC,CASTQQGLAGYTF
few,TRBJ1-1,-,TRBV5-1,TGCGCCAGCAGCTCCACGACGGGGAACACTGAAGCTTTCTTT,CASSSTTGNTEAFF
-,TRBJ1-1,-,TRBV4-1,TGCGCCAGCAGCCTTCAGCGGGACACTGAAGCTTTCTTT,CASSLQRDTEAFF
-,TRBJ2-7,-,TRBV18,TGTGCCAGCTCACGGGGGCCGGGGGTCTACGAGCAGTACTTC,CASSRGPGVYEQYF
-,TRBJ1-1,-,TRBV28,TGTGCCAGCAGGGGGAGCGACACTGAAGCTTTCTTT,CASRGSDTEAFF
once,TRBJ1-1,-,TRBV7-2,TGTGCCAGCAGCTTAGGATCCGGACAGATGAACACTGAAGCTTTCTTT,CASSLGSGQMNTEAFF
-,TRBJ1-3,-,TRBV6-1,TGTGCCAGCAACCCGACGGCGAGCTCTGGAAACACCATATATTTT,CASNPTASSGNTIYF
-,TRBJ1-3,TRBD1,TRBV9,TGTGCCAGCAGCGTAGCCCCAGGGGGCGCTGGAAACACCATATATTTT,CASSVAPGGAGNTIYF
few,TRBJ2-1,TRBD2,TRBV4-3,TGCGCCAGCAGCCAAATTCTAGCGGGGGCCGCTTCGGAGCAGTTCTTC,CASSQILAGAASEQFF
-,TRBJ2-5,TRBD2,TRBV7-8,TGTGCCAGCAGCCTGCGCGGACTAGCGGGGGGCCAAGAGACCCAGTACTTC,CASSLRGLAGGQETQYF
-,TRBJ1-2,-,TRBV27,TGTGCCAGCAGTTTGGGGGGGCGCCCCTATGGCTACACCTTC,CASSLGGRPYGYTF
-,TRBJ2-7,TRBD2,TRBV29-1,TGCAGCGCCTCGGGGGGATCCTACGAGCAGTACTTC,CSASGGSYEQYF
once,TRBJ2-3,TRBD2,TRBV15,TGTGCCACCAGCAGAGATTCCCGGGGGGACGGCACAGATACGCAGTATTTT,CATSRDSRGDGTDTQYF
-,TRBJ1-2,-,TRBV5-1,TGCGCCAGCAGGGAAGGACTGACCCCCGGTACCTATGGCTACACCTTC,CASREGLTPGTYGYTF
-,TRBJ1-1,-,TRBV29-1,TGCAGCGTTGGAAACGGGTTTACTGAAGCTTTCTTT,CSVGNGFTEAFF
few,TRBJ2-1,TRBD2,TRBV6-4,TGTGCCAGCAGTGGAGATGGAGCGGGGGGGGACCACAATGAGCAGTTCTTC,CASSGDGAGGDHNEQFF
-,TRBJ2-1,-,TRBV7-2,TGTGCCAGCAGCGGGAAAGACAGGAGGTCCTACAATGAGCAGTTCTTC,CASSGKDRRSYNEQFF
few,TRBJ1-1,TRBD1,TRBV10-3,TGTGCCATCAGAGGGACAGGGATGAACACTGAAGCTTTCTTT,CAIRGTGMNTEAFF